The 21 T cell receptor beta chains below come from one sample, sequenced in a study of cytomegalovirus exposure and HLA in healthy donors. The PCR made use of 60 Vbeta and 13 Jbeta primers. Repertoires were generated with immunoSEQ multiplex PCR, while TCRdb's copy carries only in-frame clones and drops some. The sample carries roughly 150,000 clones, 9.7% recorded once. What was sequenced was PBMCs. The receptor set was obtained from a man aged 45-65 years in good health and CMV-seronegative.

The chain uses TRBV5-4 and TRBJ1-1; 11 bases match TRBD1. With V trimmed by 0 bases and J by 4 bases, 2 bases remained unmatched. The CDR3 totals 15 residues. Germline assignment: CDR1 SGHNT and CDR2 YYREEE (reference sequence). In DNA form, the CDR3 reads TGTGCCAGCAGCTTGGTTGGGACAGGGGGCACTGAAGCTTTCTTT. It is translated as CASSLVGTGGTEAFF.

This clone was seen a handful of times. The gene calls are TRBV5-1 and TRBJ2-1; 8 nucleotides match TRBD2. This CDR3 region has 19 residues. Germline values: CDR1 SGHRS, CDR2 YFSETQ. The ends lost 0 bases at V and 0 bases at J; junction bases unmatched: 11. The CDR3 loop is CASSLGSGTSLSSYNEQFF. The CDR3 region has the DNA TGCGCCAGCAGCTTGGGTAGCGGGACTTCTTTGAGCTCCTACAATGAGCAGTTCTTC.

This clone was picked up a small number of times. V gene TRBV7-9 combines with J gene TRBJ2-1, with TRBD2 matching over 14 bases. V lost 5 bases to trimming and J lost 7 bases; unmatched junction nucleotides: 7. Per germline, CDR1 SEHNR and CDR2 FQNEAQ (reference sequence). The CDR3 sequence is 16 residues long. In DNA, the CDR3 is TGTGCCAGCAGCCCTGGACTAGCGGGAGGAGATAATGAGCAGTTCTTC. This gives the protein CASSPGLAGGDNEQFF.

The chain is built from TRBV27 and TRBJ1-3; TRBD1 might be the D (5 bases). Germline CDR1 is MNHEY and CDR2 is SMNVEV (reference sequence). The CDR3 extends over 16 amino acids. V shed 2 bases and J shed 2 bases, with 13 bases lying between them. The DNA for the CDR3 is TGTGCCAGCAGTTTAGTTTCGGGGGTTGCTGGAAACACCATATATTTT. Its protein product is CASSLVSGVAGNTIYF.

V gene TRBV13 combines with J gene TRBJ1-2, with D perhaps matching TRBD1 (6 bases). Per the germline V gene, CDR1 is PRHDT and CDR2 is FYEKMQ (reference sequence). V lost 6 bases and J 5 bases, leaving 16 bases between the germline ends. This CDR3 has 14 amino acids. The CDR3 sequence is CASSPPTGPYGYTF. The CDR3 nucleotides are TGTGCCAGCAGTCCTCCGACAGGCCCTTATGGCTACACCTTC.

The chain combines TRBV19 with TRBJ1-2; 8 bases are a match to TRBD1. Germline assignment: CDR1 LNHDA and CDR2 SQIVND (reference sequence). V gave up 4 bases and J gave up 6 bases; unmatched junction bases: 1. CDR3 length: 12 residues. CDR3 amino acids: CASSRQGNGYTF. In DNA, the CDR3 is TGTGCCAGTAGTAGACAGGGGAATGGCTACACCTTC.

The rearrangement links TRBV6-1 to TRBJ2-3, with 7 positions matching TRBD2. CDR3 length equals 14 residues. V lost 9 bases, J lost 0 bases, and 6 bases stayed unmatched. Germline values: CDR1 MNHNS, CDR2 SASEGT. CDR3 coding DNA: TGTGCCAGTTGGGGGGGTACTAGCACAGATACGCAGTATTTT. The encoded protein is CASWGGTSTDTQYF.

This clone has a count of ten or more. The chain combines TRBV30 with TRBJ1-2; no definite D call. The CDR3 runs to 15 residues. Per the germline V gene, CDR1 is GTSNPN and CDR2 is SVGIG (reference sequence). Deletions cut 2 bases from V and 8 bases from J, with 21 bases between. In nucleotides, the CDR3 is TGTGCCTGGAGTCGGGTCAGAGATAATACCTGGGGCTACACCTTC. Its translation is CAWSRVRDNTWGYTF.

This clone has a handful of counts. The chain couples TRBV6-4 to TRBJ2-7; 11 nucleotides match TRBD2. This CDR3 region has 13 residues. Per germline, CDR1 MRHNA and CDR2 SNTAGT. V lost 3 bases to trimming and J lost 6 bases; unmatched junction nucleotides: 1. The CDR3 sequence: CASSELAGVEQYF. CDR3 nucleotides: TGTGCCAGCAGTGAACTAGCGGGGGTCGAGCAGTACTTC.

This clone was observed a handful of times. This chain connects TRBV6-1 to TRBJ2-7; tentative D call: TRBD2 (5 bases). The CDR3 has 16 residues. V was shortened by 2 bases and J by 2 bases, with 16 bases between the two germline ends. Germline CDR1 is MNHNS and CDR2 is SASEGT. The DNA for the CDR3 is TGTGCCAGCAGTGAAAGCGGCAGGCCATTCACCTACGAGCAGTACTTC. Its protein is CASSESGRPFTYEQYF.

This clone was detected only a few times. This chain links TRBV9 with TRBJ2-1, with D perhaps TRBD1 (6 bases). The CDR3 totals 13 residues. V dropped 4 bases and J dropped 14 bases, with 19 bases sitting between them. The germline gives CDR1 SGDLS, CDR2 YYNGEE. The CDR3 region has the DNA TGTGCCAGCAGCTCACTAGAGGGGGTAGCGAAGTTCTTC. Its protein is CASSSLEGVAKFF.

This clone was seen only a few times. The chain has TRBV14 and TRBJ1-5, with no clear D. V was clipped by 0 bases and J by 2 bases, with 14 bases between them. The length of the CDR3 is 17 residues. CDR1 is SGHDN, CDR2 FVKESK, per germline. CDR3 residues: CASSQESSRGCNQPQHF. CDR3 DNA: TGTGCCAGCAGCCAAGAAAGTAGCAGAGGGTGCAATCAGCCCCAGCATTTT.

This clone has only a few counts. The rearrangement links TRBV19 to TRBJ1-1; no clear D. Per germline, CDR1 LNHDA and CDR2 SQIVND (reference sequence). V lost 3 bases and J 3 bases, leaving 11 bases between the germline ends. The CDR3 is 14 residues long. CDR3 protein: CASSIDAAHTEAFF. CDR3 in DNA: TGTGCCAGTAGTATTGACGCGGCGCACACTGAAGCTTTCTTT.

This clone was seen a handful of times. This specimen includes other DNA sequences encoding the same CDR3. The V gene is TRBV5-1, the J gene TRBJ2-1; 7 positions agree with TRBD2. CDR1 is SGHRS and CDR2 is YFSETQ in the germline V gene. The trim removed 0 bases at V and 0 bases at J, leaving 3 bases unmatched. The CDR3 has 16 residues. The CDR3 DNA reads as TGCGCCAGCAGCTTGGCCGGGGGGAGCTCCTACAATGAGCAGTTCTTC. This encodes CASSLAGGSSYNEQFF.

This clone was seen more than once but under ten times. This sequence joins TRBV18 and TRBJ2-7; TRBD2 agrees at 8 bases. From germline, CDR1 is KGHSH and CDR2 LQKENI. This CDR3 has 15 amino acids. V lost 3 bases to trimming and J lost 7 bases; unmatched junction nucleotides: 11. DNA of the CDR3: TGTGCCAGCTCACCTTCGGGAGGGCTCGCCGGAGAGCAGTACTTC. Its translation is CASSPSGGLAGEQYF.

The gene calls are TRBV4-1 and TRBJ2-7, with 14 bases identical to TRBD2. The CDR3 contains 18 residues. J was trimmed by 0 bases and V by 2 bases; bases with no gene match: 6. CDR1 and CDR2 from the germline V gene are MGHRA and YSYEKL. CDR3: CASSQPGLAGESSYEQYF. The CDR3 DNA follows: TGCGCCAGCAGCCAACCGGGACTAGCGGGGGAGAGCTCCTACGAGCAGTACTTC.

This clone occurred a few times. This chain's CDR3 is CASSLISSNEQFF. The CDR3 coding sequence is TGTGCCAGCAGCTTGATTTCTAGCAATGAGCAGTTCTTC. The V call is TRBV5-4, the J call TRBJ2-1; no definite D call. Trimming shortened V by 1 base and J by 6 bases, and 8 bases separated the two germline ends. Germline CDR1 SGHNT, CDR2 YYREEE (reference sequence). CDR3 size: 13 residues.

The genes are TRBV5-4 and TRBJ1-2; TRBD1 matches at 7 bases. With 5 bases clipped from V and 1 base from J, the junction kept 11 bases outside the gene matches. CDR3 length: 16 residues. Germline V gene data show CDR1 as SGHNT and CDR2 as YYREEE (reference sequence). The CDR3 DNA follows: TGTGCCAGCAGACCTGGGACAGTTCAAATTAACTATGGCTACACCTTC. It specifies CASRPGTVQINYGYTF.

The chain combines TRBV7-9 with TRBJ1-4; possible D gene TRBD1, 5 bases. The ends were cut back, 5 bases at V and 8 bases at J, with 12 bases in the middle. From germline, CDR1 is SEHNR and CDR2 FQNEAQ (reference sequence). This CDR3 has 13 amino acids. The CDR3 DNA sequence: TGTGCCAGCAGCCTCGGGGGAATCGAAAAACTGTTTTTT. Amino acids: CASSLGGIEKLFF.

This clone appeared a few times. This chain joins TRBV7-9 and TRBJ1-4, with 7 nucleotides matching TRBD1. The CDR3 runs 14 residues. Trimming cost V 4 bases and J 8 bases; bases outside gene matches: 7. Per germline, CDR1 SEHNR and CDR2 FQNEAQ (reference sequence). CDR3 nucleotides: TGTGCCAGCAGCTCTAACAGGGGCCGCGAAAAACTGTTTTTT. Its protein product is CASSSNRGREKLFF.

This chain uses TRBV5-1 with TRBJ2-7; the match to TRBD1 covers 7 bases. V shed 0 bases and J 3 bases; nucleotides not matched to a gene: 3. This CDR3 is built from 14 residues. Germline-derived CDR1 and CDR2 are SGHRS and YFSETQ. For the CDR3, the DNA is TGCGCCAGCAGCTTGGAGGGGGACAGCTACGAGCAGTACTTC. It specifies CASSLEGDSYEQYF.